This section outlines one TCR beta chain sequence together with its context. Its antigen is undetermined. This sample is part of a study of T cell responses to AZD1222 COVID-19 vaccine. General study findings and limits: Spike-wide coverage was observed for vaccine-associated CD4 TCRs, with dominant responses at 160-218 and 743-854. A reported finding is that nearly half of spike-specific TCRs target unmutated variant regions. Just a handful of AZD1222 recipients were seropositive at baseline. Spike-specific TCR breadth and depth grew following two AZD1222 doses.

Some clones are missing from TCRdb's copy, which holds only in-frame ones; the method was immunoSEQ multiplex PCR. Of about 86,000 clones in the sample, around nine tenths were seen once. The germline V and J ends were trimmed by 0 bases and 7 bases, with 4 bases remaining between them. This CDR3 is built from 13 residues. Germline CDR1 and CDR2: MNHEY and SMNVEV (reference sequence). This chain links TRBV27 with TRBJ1-6; D is uncertain. The sequence derives from an adult who received the AZD1222 COVID-19 vaccine. The starting material was peripheral blood, obtained 28 days after the second AZD1222 dose. CDR3 loop: CASSLSENSPLHF. The DNA for the CDR3 is TGTGCCAGCAGTTTATCAGAGAATTCACCCCTCCACTTT.